These 8 T cell receptor beta chains originate from one sample sequenced in a study of blood T cells in healthy people across ages (dated by TCRdb to between 2015 and 2017). The library relied on 5' RACE. The sample was run on an Illumina HiSeq 2500. A second PCR of about 6 to 11 cycles was performed with a sample-barcoded 5' primer and a J-beta primer mix. TCRdb cleaned the public reads at Q25 with fastp, built clones with MiXCR and kept in-frame beta chains. Every distinct CDR3 protein forms one entry, paired with its most common genes and DNA. Counted in this sample were about 1,800,000 distinct CDR3 sequences; 28% of them appeared once. The ten largest clones capture about 7.7% of the sample. Sample: blood. The receptors stem from a woman younger than 45 in good health.

This clonotype was seen a handful of times. V and J are TRBV6-5 and TRBJ1-4; possibly TRBD1 for D (5 bases). The CDR3 length is 13 residues. Germline loops: CDR1 MNHEY, CDR2 SVGAGI. V lost 6 bases and J lost 8, with 13 bases in between. CDR3 residues: CASRSVWDEKLFF. The DNA of the CDR3 is TGTGCCAGCAGATCCGTATGGGACGAAAAACTGTTTTTT.

The sample holds a few counts of this clonotype. The rearrangement uses TRBV9 and TRBJ1-2, with D possibly being TRBD1 (6 bases). Looked up from germline, CDR1 is SGDLS and CDR2 is YYNGEE. V was clipped by 0 bases and J by 5 bases, with 17 bases between them. CDR3 length equals 16 residues. The CDR3 reads CASSVDERTAIYGYTF. The DNA for the CDR3 is TGTGCCAGCAGCGTAGATGAAAGGACAGCTATATATGGCTACACCTTC.

Regarding this clonotype: This may be a read error: a much more frequent sequence differs by one nucleotide. This sequence joins TRBV29-1 and TRBJ2-6; TRBD1 or TRBD2 may be the D gene (5 bases each). The germline V gene encodes CDR1 SQVTM and CDR2 ANQGSEA. This CDR3 has 15 residues. The CDR3 reads CSVEENARGANVRTF. CDR3 nucleotide sequence: TGCAGCGTTGAAGAAAATGCCAGAGGGGCCAACGTCCGGACTTTC.

The genes are TRBV19 and TRBJ2-1; 11 bases are a match to TRBD2. Per germline, CDR1 LNHDA and CDR2 SQIVND (reference sequence). The CDR3 runs 16 residues. Trimming cost V 5 bases and J 6 bases; bases outside gene matches: 9. The CDR3 loop is CASSASLAGGSNEQFF. The CDR3 nucleotides read TGTGCCAGTAGTGCGAGCCTAGCGGGAGGAAGCAATGAGCAGTTCTTC.

This clonotype was observed many times. The chain employs TRBV10-3 and TRBJ2-1; D not certain. CDR1 is ENHRY and CDR2 is SYGVKD in the germline V gene. Trimming left V 4 bases short and J 4 bases short, with 2 bases between. This CDR3 contains 11 residues. The CDR3 coding sequence is TGTGCCATCAGTGGATACAATGAGCAGTTCTTC. As protein: CAISGYNEQFF.

V is TRBV27 and J is TRBJ1-5; the match to TRBD1 covers 9 bases. The CDR3 consists of 15 residues. V was pared by 9 bases and J by 2 bases, with 8 bases of the junction left unmatched. The germline V gene has CDR1 MNHEY and CDR2 SMNVEV (reference sequence). CDR3 in amino acids: CASFPGQGGNQPQHF. The CDR3 DNA sequence: TGTGCCAGTTTTCCGGGACAGGGAGGCAATCAGCCCCAGCATTTT.

The chain combines TRBV19 with TRBJ2-7, with 10 bases identical to TRBD2. This CDR3 has 14 residues. The V gene's germline CDR1 is LNHDA and CDR2 SQIVND (reference sequence). V lost 6 bases to trimming and J lost 6 bases; unmatched junction nucleotides: 8. In DNA, the CDR3 is TGTGCCAGTAGACCTAGCGGGAGTATGGCCGAGCAGTACTTC. Translation gives CASRPSGSMAEQYF.

This chain links TRBV7-6 with TRBJ2-2, with TRBD2 matching over 7 bases. With 3 bases clipped from V and 0 bases from J, the junction kept 10 bases outside the gene matches. The CDR3 spans 18 residues. Germline V gives CDR1 SGHVS, CDR2 FNYEAQ. The CDR3 loop reads CASSLNGRGFANTGELFF. In DNA form, the CDR3 reads TGTGCCAGCAGCTTGAATGGGCGGGGGTTCGCGAACACCGGGGAGCTGTTTTTT.